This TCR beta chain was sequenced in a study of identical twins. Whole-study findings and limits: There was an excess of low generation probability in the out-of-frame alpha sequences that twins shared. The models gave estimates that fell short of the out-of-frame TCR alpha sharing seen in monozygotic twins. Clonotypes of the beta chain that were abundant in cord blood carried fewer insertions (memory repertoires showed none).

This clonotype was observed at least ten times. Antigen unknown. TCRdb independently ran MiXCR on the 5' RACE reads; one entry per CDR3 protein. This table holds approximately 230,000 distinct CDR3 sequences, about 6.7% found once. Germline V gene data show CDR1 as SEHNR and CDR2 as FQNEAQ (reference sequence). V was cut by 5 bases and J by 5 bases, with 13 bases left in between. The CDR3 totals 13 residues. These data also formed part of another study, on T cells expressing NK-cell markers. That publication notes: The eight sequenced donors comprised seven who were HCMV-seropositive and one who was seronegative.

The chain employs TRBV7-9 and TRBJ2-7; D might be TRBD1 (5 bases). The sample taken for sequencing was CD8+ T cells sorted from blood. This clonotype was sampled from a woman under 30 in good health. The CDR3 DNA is TGTGCCAGCAGCCTCAGGGAAATAGACGAGCAGTACTTC. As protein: CASSLREIDEQYF. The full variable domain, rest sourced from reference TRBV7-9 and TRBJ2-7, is DTGVSQNPRHKITKRGQNVTFRCDPISEHNRLYWYRQTLGQGPEFLTYFQNEAQLEKSRLLSDRFSAERPKGSFSTLEIQRTEQGDSAMYLCASSLREIDEQYFGPGTRLTVT.